A single sample is the source of the 25 T cell receptor beta chains below, sequenced in a study of blood T cell repertoires in COVID-19. Produced via immunoSEQ multiplex PCR; TCRdb's table is partial and in-frame only. The sample holds about 440,000 clones, roughly 90% seen once. The sequenced sample consisted of peripheral blood. Every receptor here comes from a woman between 25 and 40 years old with acute or convalescent COVID-19.

This sequence joins TRBV4-1 and TRBJ1-5; D possibly corresponds to TRBD1 (5 bases). Germline values: CDR1 MGHRA, CDR2 YSYEKL. The CDR3 contains 14 residues. V was cut by 2 bases and J by 6 bases, with 11 bases left in between. The CDR3 region is CASSQQGFSQPQHF. CDR3 sequence (DNA): TGCGCCAGCAGCCAACAGGGATTCAGTCAGCCCCAGCATTTT.

This clone has only a few counts. The rearrangement uses TRBV30 and TRBJ1-2, with 7 bases aligning to TRBD1. The junction had 8 bases not matched to a gene; V was cut back by 8 bases and J by 2 bases. The CDR3 runs to 13 residues. Germline CDR1 GTSNPN, CDR2 SVGIG (reference sequence). The CDR3 DNA follows: TGTGCCGGTAACAGGGGATTCAACTATGGCTACACCTTC. This translates into CAGNRGFNYGYTF.

CDR3 region: CASSSTGQGMFNEKLFF. In nucleotides, the CDR3 is TGTGCCAGCAGTTCCACGGGACAGGGAATGTTTAATGAAAAACTGTTTTTT. The V call is TRBV27, the J call TRBJ1-4, with 9 bases matching TRBD1. Germline CDR1 is MNHEY and CDR2 is SMNVEV (reference sequence). V lost 4 bases to trimming and J lost 4 bases; unmatched junction nucleotides: 10. The CDR3 loop spans 17 amino acids.

CDR3 bases: TGTGCCAGCAGTGAGGAAGCCTACAGGGAGGGGGGGAATGAGCAGTTCTTC. This translates into CASSEEAYREGGNEQFF. This chain joins TRBV6-1 and TRBJ2-1; a possible D gene is TRBD2 (7 bases). The ends were cut back, 3 bases at V and 7 bases at J, with 22 bases in the middle. Germline V CDR1 and CDR2: MNHNS, SASEGT. The CDR3 covers 17 residues.

This rearrangement joins TRBV3-1 (or the pseudogene TRBV3-2) to TRBJ1-4; TRBD1 is a possible D gene (5 bases). The length of the CDR3 is 16 residues. Trimming took off 5 bases at V and 0 bases at J, with 13 bases between the two ends. Germline V CDR1 and CDR2: LGHDT, YNNKEL (reference sequence). The CDR3: CASSDNGGTTNEKLFF. In DNA form, the CDR3 reads TGTGCCAGCAGCGACAACGGGGGTACAACTAATGAAAAACTGTTTTTT.

The rearrangement uses TRBV10-2 and TRBJ1-2; weak D call: TRBD1 (5 bases). CDR1 and CDR2 from the germline V gene are WSHSY and SAAADI. V dropped 0 bases and J dropped 7 bases, with 12 bases sitting between them. There are 14 residues in the CDR3. CDR3 region: CASSESGQGSGYTF. In DNA form, the CDR3 reads TGCGCCAGCAGTGAGTCGGGGCAGGGCAGTGGCTACACCTTC.

The gene calls are TRBV5-8 and TRBJ2-5; 7 bases agree with TRBD2. This CDR3 has 16 amino acids. The junction had 10 bases not matched to a gene; V was cut back by 0 bases and J by 5 bases. Germline CDR1 is SGHTS and CDR2 is YDEGEE. The CDR3 region is CASSLGWGGVEETQYF. The CDR3 DNA follows: TGTGCCAGCAGCTTGGGTTGGGGGGGGGTCGAGGAGACCCAGTACTTC.

This rearrangement joins TRBV20-1 to TRBJ1-6; 7 nucleotides agree with TRBD1. V shed 5 bases, J shed 5 bases, and the junction held 6 bases outside the gene matches. Per germline, CDR1 DFQATT and CDR2 SNEGSKA (reference sequence). The CDR3 runs 14 residues. The CDR3: CSARAGTDNSPLHF. DNA of the CDR3: TGCAGTGCTCGTGCCGGGACAGATAATTCACCCCTCCACTTT.

CDR3: CASSLEGDRGNTIYF. The CDR3 DNA is TGTGCCAGCAGCTTAGAAGGCGACAGAGGAAACACCATATATTTT. The J gene is TRBJ1-3, the V gene TRBV13; a possible D gene is TRBD1 (5 bases). CDR1 and CDR2 from the germline V gene are PRHDT and FYEKMQ (reference sequence). CDR3 length: 15 amino acids. V was trimmed by 1 base and J by 4 bases, leaving 11 bases between them.

The J gene is TRBJ1-1, the V gene TRBV18, with D hard to call. The CDR3 covers 11 residues. Trimming removed 8 bases at V and 4 bases at J, with 8 bases between. Germline CDR1 reads KGHSH; CDR2 reads LQKENI. The CDR3 loop is CASPSGTEAFF. For the CDR3, the DNA is TGTGCCAGCCCCTCGGGCACTGAAGCTTTCTTT.

The chain has TRBV12-3 or TRBV12-4 and TRBJ1-2; TRBD1 is a possible D gene (6 bases). The CDR3 runs to 13 residues. Trimming stripped 2 bases from V and 8 bases from J, with 12 bases between. The CDR3 sequence is CASSLRTDRGYTF. The DNA for the CDR3 is TGTGCCAGCAGTTTACGGACAGATCGAGGCTACACCTTC.

V usage is TRBV12-3 or TRBV12-4 and J usage is TRBJ2-3; the D gene is possibly TRBD2 (5 bases). The CDR3 loop spans 13 amino acids. The germline V and J ends were trimmed by 5 bases and 4 bases, with 10 bases remaining between them. The CDR3 spells CASSRILADTQYF. CDR3 DNA sequence: TGTGCCAGCAGTCGCATACTAGCAGATACGCAGTATTTT.

The rearrangement uses TRBV5-4 and TRBJ2-2; D gene unclear. The V end lost 0 bases, the J end lost 2 bases, and 2 bases lay between the germline ends. Germline values: CDR1 SGHNT, CDR2 YYREEE (reference sequence). This CDR3 has 13 amino acids. CDR3 sequence reads: CASSLANTGELFF. CDR3 sequence (DNA): TGTGCCAGCAGCTTGGCTAACACCGGGGAGCTGTTTTTT.

The chain combines TRBV24-1 with TRBJ2-1; no reliable D call. V dropped 5 bases and J dropped 6 bases, with 4 bases sitting between them. CDR3 length equals 11 residues. Germline loops: CDR1 KGHDR, CDR2 SFDVKD. In DNA, the CDR3 is TGTGCCACCAGTGCATTCAATGAGCAGTTCTTC. Translated: CATSAFNEQFF.

This clone was counted once. The rearrangement links TRBV7-2 to TRBJ2-5; the D is unclear. The CDR3 runs 12 residues. Per the germline V gene, CDR1 is SGHTA and CDR2 is FQGNSA. V shed 4 bases and J shed 6 bases, with 9 bases lying between them. The CDR3 protein is CASSSPAKTQYF. The CDR3 nucleotides read TGTGCCAGCAGCTCCCCAGCGAAGACCCAGTACTTC.

J is TRBJ1-2 and V is TRBV28; perhaps TRBD1 as D (5 bases). Per germline, CDR1 MDHEN and CDR2 SYDVKM. V lost 2 bases and J lost 0, with 10 bases in between. This CDR3 contains 15 residues. This CDR3 reads CASSLGSGANYGYTF. The CDR3 nucleotides read TGTGCCAGCAGTTTAGGTTCGGGGGCTAACTATGGCTACACCTTC.

This clone was seen a single time. This chain uses TRBV6-1 with TRBJ1-4, with D possibly being TRBD1 (6 bases). V lost 3 bases to trimming and J lost 7 bases, with 9 bases between them. From germline, CDR1 is MNHNS and CDR2 SASEGT. The CDR3 totals 13 residues. CDR3 nucleotide sequence: TGTGCCAGCAGTGACAACAGGGCTGAAAAACTGTTTTTT. Residues: CASSDNRAEKLFF.

CDR3 sequence: CASRSTGQGSNQPQHF. In nucleotides, the CDR3 is TGTGCCAGCAGGTCTACGGGACAGGGTAGCAATCAGCCCCAGCATTTT. The rearrangement links TRBV28 to TRBJ1-5, with 9 nucleotides matching TRBD1. Losses at the gene ends were 6 bases for V and 0 bases for J; bases not matched to a gene: 6. The CDR3 consists of 16 residues. Germline V gives CDR1 MDHEN, CDR2 SYDVKM.

In DNA form, the CDR3 reads TGTGCCAGCAGCCGAGGGACAGTTAAAGGTTCACCCCTCCACTTT. It encodes CASSRGTVKGSPLHF. This rearrangement joins TRBV5-6 to TRBJ1-6, with TRBD1 matching 7 bases. The germline gives CDR1 SGHDT, CDR2 YYEEEE. The CDR3 length is 15 residues. After removal of 4 bases from V and 9 bases from J, the junction contained 10 bases not matched to a gene.

This chain joins TRBV3-1 (or the pseudogene TRBV3-2) and TRBJ1-1; D is unclear. Deletions cut 3 bases from V and 3 bases from J, with 11 bases between. Germline loops: CDR1 LGHDT, CDR2 YNNKEL (reference sequence). This CDR3 contains 14 residues. The CDR3: CASSHQVGYTEAFF. CDR3 sequence (DNA): TGTGCCAGCAGCCACCAGGTCGGTTACACTGAAGCTTTCTTT.

This sequence joins TRBV30 and TRBJ2-2; 11 bases fit TRBD2. The CDR3 is 14 residues long. Trimming took 5 bases from V and 1 from J; bases not matched to a gene: 0. The germline CDR1 and CDR2 sequences are GTSNPN and SVGIG (reference sequence). Written as DNA, the CDR3 is TGTGCCTGGGGACTAGCGGGGAACACCGGGGAGCTGTTTTTT. Protein sequence: CAWGLAGNTGELFF.

The CDR3 DNA is TGTGCCAGCAGTTTGCCAGGGGGCGGATCCTACAATGAGCAGTTCTTC. Translated: CASSLPGGGSYNEQFF. The J gene is TRBJ2-1, the V gene TRBV28; the match to TRBD1 covers 8 bases. V gave up 3 bases and J gave up 1 base; unmatched junction bases: 5. The germline CDR1 and CDR2 sequences are MDHEN and SYDVKM. The CDR3 contains 16 residues.

Notes on this clone: The same CDR3 also results from other DNA sequences found in this sample. The chain employs TRBV27 and TRBJ1-6; TRBD1 matches 7 bases. Germline CDR1 reads MNHEY; CDR2 reads SMNVEV (reference sequence). The V segment lost 3 bases and the J segment 8 bases; nucleotides outside the gene matches: 4. CDR3 length equals 14 residues. CDR3 amino acids: CASSFRDSYSPLHF. CDR3 DNA sequence: TGTGCCAGCAGTTTCAGGGACAGTTATTCACCCCTCCACTTT.

About this clone: This sample includes further DNA sequences coding for the same CDR3. The V call is TRBV5-1, the J call TRBJ2-3; 8 nucleotides agree with TRBD2. Germline CDR1 is SGHRS and CDR2 is YFSETQ. J gave up 2 bases and V 1 base, and 3 bases lay outside the gene matches. This CDR3 region has 15 residues. This CDR3 is CASSLSGGTTDTQYF. CDR3 nucleotide sequence: TGCGCCAGCAGCTTGAGCGGGGGAACCACAGATACGCAGTATTTT. The full variable domain, rest sourced from reference TRBV5-1 and TRBJ2-3, is KAGVTQTPRYLIKTRGQQVTLSCSPISGHRSVSWYQQTPGQGLQFLFEYFSETQRNKGNFPGRFSGRQFSNSRSEMNVSTLELGDSALYLCASSLSGGTTDTQYFGPGTRLTVL.

The V call is TRBV4-1, the J call TRBJ2-7; no clear D gene. V lost 3 bases, J lost 3 bases, and 6 bases lay in between. This CDR3 spans 12 amino acids. The germline CDR1 and CDR2 sequences are MGHRA and YSYEKL. CDR3 DNA sequence: TGCGCCAGCAGCCATAGTGGCTACGAGCAGTACTTC. Amino acid sequence: CASSHSGYEQYF.